These 31 T cell receptor beta chains came from one sample sequenced in a study of T cells in Graves' hyperthyroidism and ophthalmopathy. RNA transcripts provided the source from which TCR beta CDR3 regions were amplified. HTBI primers were the set used in a first-round RT-PCR of the TCR CDR3. MiXCR, run by TCRdb on the multiplex PCR reads, gives a single entry per CDR3 protein. The sample consists of roughly 240,000 distinct CDR3 sequences, approximately 23% of them appearing once. The sequenced material came from blood. These receptors all stem from a woman aged 40 to 49 with Graves' ophthalmopathy.

This clonotype was observed at least ten times. This rearrangement joins TRBV9 to TRBJ2-5; 10 bases agree with TRBD2. The length of the CDR3 is 15 residues. The germline V gene encodes CDR1 SGDLS and CDR2 YYNGEE. Germline trimming cut 4 bases from V and 1 base from J; bases unmatched to any gene: 4. The CDR3 loop reads CASSPLAGLQETQYF. The DNA of the CDR3 is TGTGCCAGCAGCCCACTAGCGGGACTCCAAGAGACCCAGTACTTC.

This clonotype was counted many times. This chain connects TRBV28 to TRBJ1-2, with D hard to call. The V gene lost 7 bases and the J gene lost 3 bases, with 12 bases spanning the gap. Germline values: CDR1 MDHEN, CDR2 SYDVKM. The CDR3 length is 13 residues. CDR3 DNA sequence: TGTGCCAGCATGCGGTACAGAGACTATGGCTACACCTTC. This sequence encodes CASMRYRDYGYTF.

This clonotype was seen repeatedly, ten times or more. The chain combines TRBV12-3 or TRBV12-4 with TRBJ2-2; D unresolved. The ends were cut back, 3 bases at V and 4 bases at J, with 9 bases in the middle. This CDR3 comprises 14 residues. CDR3: CASSFIHLTGELFF. In DNA, the CDR3 is TGTGCCAGCAGTTTTATCCATCTCACCGGGGAGCTGTTTTTT.

This clonotype showed up many times. The V call is TRBV2, the J call TRBJ2-5; 8 bases agree with TRBD1. Germline V gene data show CDR1 as SNHLY and CDR2 as FYNNEI. This CDR3 region has 17 residues. J lost 1 base, V lost 7 bases, and 14 bases had no gene match. CDR3 region: CASKPQKQGGSQETQYF. The CDR3 DNA reads TGTGCCAGCAAACCGCAAAAACAGGGGGGCTCCCAAGAGACCCAGTACTTC. The full variable domain, with the rest looked up from reference TRBV2 and TRBJ2-5, is EPEVTQTPSHQVTQMGQEVILRCVPISNHLYFYWYRQILGQKVEFLVSFYNNEISEKSEIFDDQFSVERPDGSNFTLKIRSTKLEDSAMYFCASKPQKQGGSQETQYFGPGTRLLVL.

This clonotype was counted many times. The chain employs TRBV2 and TRBJ2-5; 14 nucleotides align to TRBD2. Germline V gene sequence: CDR1 SNHLY, CDR2 FYNNEI. This CDR3 is built from 17 residues. Trimming cost V 6 bases and J 5 bases; bases outside gene matches: 11. The CDR3 DNA is TGTGCCAGCAGCCATCCGGGACTAGCGGGAGTTGGGGAGACCCAGTACTTC. This translates into CASSHPGLAGVGETQYF. The full variable domain, rest sourced from reference TRBV2 and TRBJ2-5, is EPEVTQTPSHQVTQMGQEVILRCVPISNHLYFYWYRQILGQKVEFLVSFYNNEISEKSEIFDDQFSVERPDGSNFTLKIRSTKLEDSAMYFCASSHPGLAGVGETQYFGPGTRLLVL.

This clonotype was detected many times. The CDR3 DNA reads as TGCGCCAGCAGCCCCTCGACAGGGGAAGGCGGGGAGCTGTTTTTT. This gives the protein CASSPSTGEGGELFF. V is TRBV5-1 and J is TRBJ2-2, with TRBD1 identical over 8 bases. The CDR3 is 15 amino acids. V lost 4 bases and J lost 7; bases outside the gene matches: 9. Germline values: CDR1 SGHRS, CDR2 YFSETQ.

The rearrangement links TRBV12-3 or TRBV12-4 to TRBJ1-1; no clear D gene. The CDR3 has 13 residues. Trimming stripped 6 bases from V and 1 base from J, with 9 bases between. The CDR3 DNA reads as TGTGCCAGCAGCACCTACAAGAACACTGAAGCTTTCTTT. Translated, it gives CASSTYKNTEAFF.

This clonotype is a singleton in its sample. The chain couples TRBV12-3 or TRBV12-4 to TRBJ2-7; no firm D call. This CDR3 has 13 amino acids. V lost 8 bases, J lost 7 bases, and 18 bases lay in between. The CDR3, as DNA: TGTGCCAGCGGCCGTCCCACGTCTGGGGAGCAGTACTTC. Its translation: CASGRPTSGEQYF.

This clonotype was seen a single time. V gene TRBV3-1 combines with J gene TRBJ2-7, with 10 bases matching TRBD2. The CDR3 consists of 16 residues. V lost 1 base and J lost 4; bases outside the gene matches: 7. Looked up from germline, CDR1 is LGHDT and CDR2 is YNNKEL (reference sequence). The CDR3 DNA is TGTGCCAGCAGCCAAGGGTCTAGCGGGAGCGGGTACGAGCAGTACTTC. Translation: CASSQGSSGSGYEQYF.

This clonotype was seen repeatedly, ten times or more. The DNA of the CDR3 is TGTGCCAGCAGTTTACCCGGTGACGGACGAGGCTACACCTTC. As protein: CASSLPGDGRGYTF. The chain links TRBV28 to TRBJ1-2, with no clear D. This CDR3 has 14 amino acids. The germline gives CDR1 MDHEN, CDR2 SYDVKM. Trimming took off 2 bases at V and 8 bases at J, with 15 bases between the two ends.

Details on this clonotype: This may come from a read error, since a much larger clone is one base off. The chain carries TRBV6-5 and TRBJ2-6, with D unclear. The V gene's germline CDR1 is MNHEY and CDR2 SVGAGI. Trimming took 3 bases from V and 0 from J, leaving 6 bases between them. CDR3 size: 15 residues. CDR3 DNA: TGTGCCAGCAGTTATTTGTCCTCTGGGGCCAACGTCCTGACTTTC. Protein product: CASSYLSSGANVLTF.

V usage is TRBV3-1 and J usage is TRBJ2-7; TRBD2 might be the D (5 bases). Per germline, CDR1 LGHDT and CDR2 YNNKEL (reference sequence). CDR3 size: 14 residues. V lost 1 base and J lost 5, with 12 bases in between. The CDR3 spells CASSQVVGADEQYF. The CDR3 DNA sequence: TGTGCCAGCAGCCAAGTTGTGGGAGCGGACGAGCAGTACTTC.

This clonotype occurred a few times. The genes are TRBV11-2 and TRBJ2-7; D is undetermined. The CDR3 is 14 amino acids. Germline V gene data show CDR1 as SGHAT and CDR2 as FQNNGV. V shed 5 bases and J shed 2 bases, with 13 bases lying between them. Written as DNA, the CDR3 is TGTGCCAGCAGCCCGGACCCTTACGCCTACGAGCAGTACTTC. Translation: CASSPDPYAYEQYF.

This clonotype has just a few counts. The gene calls are TRBV5-1 and TRBJ2-6, with a weak D call TRBD1 (5 bases). Germline V CDR1 and CDR2: SGHRS, YFSETQ. The CDR3 runs to 16 residues. With 6 bases removed from V and 1 base from J, the gap between germline ends came to 14 bases. The chain's CDR3 is CASILDSISGANVLTF. For the CDR3, the DNA is TGCGCCAGCATCCTCGACAGTATATCTGGGGCCAACGTCCTGACTTTC.

This clonotype was detected many times. The chain carries TRBV12-3 or TRBV12-4 and TRBJ1-5, with no clear D. V was trimmed by 6 bases and J by 1 base, leaving 10 bases between them. The CDR3 sequence is 14 residues long. CDR3 amino acids: CASSQYRSNQPQHF. The CDR3 DNA is TGTGCCAGCAGCCAATATAGGAGCAATCAGCCCCAGCATTTT.

The table lists this clonotype with many counts. The rearrangement joins TRBV27 to TRBJ2-3; weak D call: TRBD2 (6 bases). CDR3 length equals 14 residues. Trimming removed 10 bases from V and 6 bases from J, with 20 bases in between. The germline V gene has CDR1 MNHEY and CDR2 SMNVEV (reference sequence). The CDR3 sequence: CAIPTPRDKDTQYF. In nucleotides, the CDR3 is TGTGCCATTCCCACCCCGCGGGATAAGGATACGCAGTATTTT.

This clonotype was counted a few times. The chain carries TRBV5-1 and TRBJ1-1; weak D call: TRBD1 (6 bases). This CDR3 comprises 13 residues. V lost 2 bases to trimming and J lost 6 bases, with 11 bases between them. CDR1 SGHRS and CDR2 YFSETQ come from the germline V gene. CDR3 loop: CASSFKGEAEAFF. The DNA of the CDR3 is TGCGCCAGCAGCTTCAAGGGGGAGGCTGAAGCTTTCTTT.

About this clonotype itself: The junction and the germline gene differ at one end; a read error may be behind it. The chain uses TRBV27 and TRBJ2-7; possible D gene TRBD1, 5 bases. The CDR3 totals 19 residues. The V gene's germline CDR1 is MNHEY and CDR2 SMNVEV (reference sequence). The CDR3 loop reads CASRAYGASLVGSPYEQSF. DNA for the CDR3: TGTGCCAGCAGGGCCTATGGGGCGTCCTTAGTGGGGTCCCCCTACGAGCAGTCCTTC.

This clonotype was found many times. Germline and junction disagree at one end, which may indicate a read error. The V and J genes are TRBV28 and TRBJ1-2; TRBD1 aligns across 9 bases. The CDR3 runs 16 residues. Germline CDR1 is MDHEN and CDR2 is SYDVKM. CDR3 in amino acids: CASSLRTGVVPYDYTF. Written as DNA, the CDR3 is TGTGCCAGCAGTTTACGGACAGGGGTTGTCCCCTATGACTACACCTTC.

In this sample, this clonotype turned up many times. The chain links TRBV6-1 to TRBJ2-7; D assignment may be TRBD1 or TRBD2 (5 bases each). CDR1 and CDR2 (germline): MNHNS, SASEGT. CDR3 length equals 13 residues. Trimming stripped 6 bases from V and 2 bases from J, with 11 bases between. This CDR3 is CASRAGTTYEQYF. The CDR3 DNA follows: TGTGCCAGCAGAGCCGGGACCACCTACGAGCAGTACTTC.

This clonotype was seen many times. This chain joins TRBV20-1 and TRBJ2-7, with D maybe TRBD2 (5 bases). Between the trimmed V and J ends, which lost 4 bases and 1 base, there was a span of 17 bases. The CDR3 loop spans 15 amino acids. Germline V CDR1 and CDR2: DFQATT, SNEGSKA (reference sequence). The CDR3 bases are TGCAGTGCTACCCGGGATGCTATTCCATCCTACGAGCAGTACTTC. Translating it yields CSATRDAIPSYEQYF.

This clonotype was detected many times. This sequence joins TRBV28 and TRBJ2-2; 9 bases fit TRBD2. Looked up from germline, CDR1 is MDHEN and CDR2 is SYDVKM. With V trimmed by 6 bases and J by 5 bases, 7 bases remained unmatched. CDR3 size: 15 residues. The CDR3 DNA is TGTGCCAGCAGAAAAGCGGGAGGATTAACCGGGGAGCTGTTTTTT. It translates to CASRKAGGLTGELFF.

This clonotype was seen just once. With a much larger clone just one base away, this may be a read error. This chain connects TRBV4-1 to TRBJ1-5; 7 bases align to TRBD1. Germline loops: CDR1 MGHRA, CDR2 YSYEKL. The V segment lost 3 bases and the J segment 7 bases; nucleotides outside the gene matches: 6. This CDR3 has 14 residues. CDR3 sequence: CASSHPKGGQPQHF. The CDR3 DNA reads as TGCGCCAGCAGCCATCCTAAAGGGGGCCAGCCCCAGCATTTT.

This clonotype was counted at least ten times. The chain carries TRBV27 and TRBJ1-5; the D gene is possibly TRBD1 (6 bases). Per the germline V gene, CDR1 is MNHEY and CDR2 is SMNVEV (reference sequence). The CDR3 runs 15 residues. The V and J ends lost 6 bases and 2 bases respectively, with 14 bases between them. The CDR3 loop is CASSPAGAGNQPQHF. The DNA of the CDR3 is TGTGCCAGCAGCCCAGCAGGGGCGGGCAATCAGCCCCAGCATTTT.

The rearrangement joins TRBV28 to TRBJ2-2, with 7 bases fitting TRBD1. The V gene's germline CDR1 is MDHEN and CDR2 SYDVKM. The length of the CDR3 is 14 residues. J gave up 6 bases and V 8 bases, and 9 bases lay outside the gene matches. Here the CDR3 DNA reads TGTGCCAGCCGTGACAGGGCGCTGGCCGGGGAGCTGTTTTTT. Its protein is CASRDRALAGELFF.

V usage is TRBV11-2 and J usage is TRBJ1-3; D not resolved. Germline V gene lookup returns CDR1 SGHAT and CDR2 FQNNGV. Trimming pared 0 bases from V and 0 bases from J, leaving 6 bases between. The CDR3 runs to 15 residues. CDR3 residues: CASSLDIHSGNTIYF. As DNA, the CDR3 is TGTGCCAGCAGCTTAGACATCCACTCTGGAAACACCATATATTTT.

The table lists this clonotype with many counts. CDR3 protein: CASSPGLLGETQYF. The CDR3 DNA follows: TGCGCCAGCAGCCCGGGACTCCTAGGAGAGACCCAGTACTTC. The chain has TRBV5-1 and TRBJ2-5, with a weak D call TRBD2 (6 bases). The V gene's germline CDR1 is SGHRS and CDR2 YFSETQ. V lost 4 bases, J lost 4 bases, and 14 bases lay in between. The CDR3 covers 14 residues.

This clonotype was detected many times. The gene calls are TRBV12-3 or TRBV12-4 and TRBJ1-6, with no clear D. The CDR3 loop spans 13 amino acids. With 3 bases removed from V and 10 bases from J, the gap between germline ends came to 10 bases. The CDR3 nucleotides read TGTGCCAGCAGTTTGAAGGCAGGATCACCCCTCCACTTT. Residues: CASSLKAGSPLHF.

This clonotype came up a few times. The V call is TRBV29-1, the J call TRBJ1-1, with unresolved D. From germline, CDR1 is SQVTM and CDR2 ANQGSEA. This CDR3 has 13 amino acids. Trimming pared 8 bases from V and 1 base from J, leaving 14 bases between. This CDR3 reads CSSTETGNTEAFF. CDR3 sequence (DNA): TGCAGCTCAACAGAGACGGGGAACACTGAAGCTTTCTTT.

This rearrangement joins TRBV6-1 to TRBJ1-1, with 7 positions matching TRBD1. Looked up from germline, CDR1 is MNHNS and CDR2 is SASEGT. V was clipped by 6 bases and J by 4 bases; unmatched bases: 8. The CDR3 length is 14 residues. For the CDR3, the DNA is TGTGCCAGCAGGGGGACAGAGAAGCCCACTGAAGCTTTCTTT. Residues: CASRGTEKPTEAFF.

This clonotype showed up many times. The rearrangement joins TRBV28 to TRBJ2-5, with D possibly matching TRBD1 (5 bases). V gave up 3 bases and J gave up 5 bases, with 10 bases separating them. The CDR3 totals 13 residues. Per germline, CDR1 MDHEN and CDR2 SYDVKM. CDR3: CASSLAGMETQYF. CDR3 nucleotides: TGTGCCAGCAGTTTGGCAGGGATGGAGACCCAGTACTTC.